Following are 32 T cell receptor beta chains from one sample sequenced in a study of blood T cell repertoires in COVID-19. Sequencing was performed with immunoSEQ multiplex PCR; in TCRdb, only in-frame clones are kept and a portion is missing. The table has some 290,000 clones, about nine tenths seen once; the top ten hold roughly 2.2%. Sequenced sample: peripheral blood. The receptors shown here come from a woman between 50 and 59 years old who had recovered from COVID-19.

This chain joins TRBV2 and TRBJ2-1; D gene unclear. Germline V CDR1 and CDR2: SNHLY, FYNNEI. This CDR3 comprises 11 residues. The V end lost 4 bases, the J end lost 16 bases, and 14 bases lay between the germline ends. The CDR3 nucleotides are TGTGCCAGCAGTGTAAATCCCCAGTCCTTCTTC. Its protein product is CASSVNPQSFF.

The rearrangement links TRBV11-2 to TRBJ2-3; TRBD1 matches 7 bases. This CDR3 is built from 18 residues. Germline-derived CDR1 and CDR2 are SGHAT and FQNNGV. Trimming at V came to 3 bases and at J to 1 base, leaving 13 bases not matched to a gene. The CDR3 nucleotides are TGTGCCAGCAGCTTTATTGCCAACAGGGGTGTACGCACAGATACGCAGTATTTT. This gives the protein CASSFIANRGVRTDTQYF.

The J gene is TRBJ2-2, the V gene TRBV5-6, with 9 bases matching TRBD2. The junction had 4 bases not matched to a gene; V was cut back by 2 bases and J by 5 bases. Germline V gene sequence: CDR1 SGHDT, CDR2 YYEEEE. This CDR3 has 15 residues. CDR3 coding DNA: TGTGCCAGCAGCTTTGGGCTAGCGGGGACCGGGGAGCTGTTTTTT. Protein: CASSFGLAGTGELFF. The complete variable domain, with remaining parts taken from reference TRBV5-6 and TRBJ2-2, reads DAGVTQSPTHLIKTRGQQVTLRCSPKSGHDTVSWYQQALGQGPQFIFQYYEEEERQRGNFPDRFSGHQFPNYSSELNVNALLLGDSALYLCASSFGLAGTGELFFGEGSRLTVL.

The chain employs TRBV30 and TRBJ1-1, with D hard to call. The germline V gene has CDR1 GTSNPN and CDR2 SVGIG (reference sequence). Deletions cut 6 bases from V and 2 bases from J, with 7 bases between. The CDR3 extends over 11 amino acids. As DNA, the CDR3 is TGTGCCTGCGACTTTAACACTGAAGCTTTCTTT. Translating gives CACDFNTEAFF.

The genes are TRBV2 and TRBJ1-2; possibly TRBD1 for D (6 bases). Germline V gene data show CDR1 as SNHLY and CDR2 as FYNNEI. The V end was cut by 1 base, the J end by 4 bases, with 10 bases between. This CDR3 is 14 amino acids long. In nucleotides, the CDR3 is TGTGCCAGCAGTGAAGGACAGGTAGTCTATGGCTACACCTTC. Translating gives CASSEGQVVYGYTF. Full variable domain (outside the CDR3, taken from reference TRBV2 and TRBJ1-2): EPEVTQTPSHQVTQMGQEVILRCVPISNHLYFYWYRQILGQKVEFLVSFYNNEISEKSEIFDDQFSVERPDGSNFTLKIRSTKLEDSAMYFCASSEGQVVYGYTFGSGTRLTVV.

This chain uses TRBV4-2 with TRBJ2-7; D is ambiguous. This CDR3 region has 15 residues. Germline CDR1 reads LGHNA; CDR2 reads YNFKEQ. The V and J ends lost 1 base and 3 bases respectively, with 13 bases between them. In DNA form, the CDR3 reads TGTGCCAGCAGCCAAGGAGAGGAAGGTAGCTACGAGCAGTACTTC. Its protein product is CASSQGEEGSYEQYF.

This chain joins TRBV5-5 and TRBJ1-2; TRBD1 might be the D (6 bases). The CDR3 contains 14 residues. Germline CDR1 is SGHKS and CDR2 is YYEKEE (reference sequence). The V gene lost 1 base and the J gene lost 4 bases, with 11 bases spanning the gap. The CDR3, as DNA: TGTGCCAGCAGCTTGCCAGGGGTAAGCTATGGCTACACCTTC. This translates into CASSLPGVSYGYTF.

The CDR3 protein is CASSLAGGTYNEQFF. For the CDR3, the DNA is TGTGCCAGCAGTCTAGCGGGAGGGACCTACAATGAGCAGTTCTTC. The chain has TRBV27 and TRBJ2-1; 12 bases match TRBD2. V lost 5 bases to trimming and J lost 2 bases; unmatched junction nucleotides: 1. Germline V gene sequence: CDR1 MNHEY, CDR2 SMNVEV (reference sequence). The CDR3 totals 15 residues.

This clone was counted a few times. V is TRBV19 and J is TRBJ1-2; perhaps TRBD1 as D (5 bases). With 3 bases removed from V and 2 bases from J, the gap between germline ends came to 10 bases. CDR3 size: 14 residues. The germline V gene encodes CDR1 LNHDA and CDR2 SQIVND (reference sequence). The CDR3 here is CASSMQGLNYGYTF. CDR3 in DNA: TGTGCCAGTAGTATGCAGGGATTAAACTATGGCTACACCTTC.

This chain links TRBV7-8 with TRBJ1-1, with D unresolved. The CDR3 loop spans 14 amino acids. CDR1 is SGHVS and CDR2 is FQNEAQ in the germline V gene. V was trimmed by 4 bases and J by 1 base, leaving 10 bases between them. The CDR3 region is CASSSNLKNTEAFF. The CDR3 bases are TGTGCCAGCAGCTCCAACTTAAAGAACACTGAAGCTTTCTTT.

The chain combines TRBV5-4 with TRBJ1-2; 7 nucleotides agree with TRBD1. V lost 4 bases and J lost 5; bases outside the gene matches: 8. Germline-derived CDR1 and CDR2 are SGHNT and YYREEE (reference sequence). This CDR3 region has 14 residues. The CDR3 DNA reads as TGTGCCAGCAGCGACAGGGCGTCGAATTATGGCTACACCTTC. Its translation: CASSDRASNYGYTF.

The V and J genes are TRBV11-3 and TRBJ2-1; D possibly corresponds to TRBD2 (6 bases). Germline V gene data show CDR1 as SGHNT and CDR2 as YENEEA. Trimming stripped 0 bases from V and 6 bases from J, with 15 bases between. The CDR3 totals 16 residues. CDR3 DNA sequence: TGTGCCAGCAGCTTAGATATGGGGCCCGGGAGCAATGAGCAGTTCTTC. This codes for CASSLDMGPGSNEQFF.

This chain connects TRBV5-1 to TRBJ2-1, with 7 bases matching TRBD2. Germline CDR1 SGHRS, CDR2 YFSETQ. The CDR3 contains 15 residues. The V and J ends lost 3 bases and 8 bases, in that order; junction bases with no gene match: 11. This CDR3 is CASSSSPSGEDEQFF. Here the CDR3 DNA reads TGCGCCAGCAGCTCAAGCCCTAGCGGTGAGGATGAGCAGTTCTTC.

The CDR3 sequence: CASRSRQYTEAFF. The CDR3 DNA reads TGCGCCAGCAGATCCAGACAGTACACTGAAGCTTTCTTT. J is TRBJ1-1 and V is TRBV5-1, with D possibly being TRBD1 (5 bases). The CDR3 runs 13 residues. The germline V gene has CDR1 SGHRS and CDR2 YFSETQ. Trimming took off 5 bases at V and 3 bases at J, with 11 bases between the two ends.

The table lists this clone with a count of one. The DNA for the CDR3 is TGTGCCAGCAGCTTAGCAGGGGTTGGGAAAGCTTTCTTT. Its protein is CASSLAGVGKAFF. The rearrangement uses TRBV7-2 and TRBJ1-1; D may be TRBD1 (5 bases). V lost 0 bases to trimming and J lost 9 bases, with 11 bases between them. Germline CDR1 and CDR2: SGHTA and FQGNSA. This CDR3 has 13 amino acids.

Of note for this clone: Other DNA sequences of this sample code for an identical CDR3. The chain recombines TRBV27 with TRBJ1-5; D not resolved. This CDR3 is 15 amino acids long. Trimming stripped 2 bases from V and 0 bases from J, with 8 bases between. The germline CDR1 and CDR2 sequences are MNHEY and SMNVEV (reference sequence). The DNA of the CDR3 is TGTGCCAGCAGTTTACTTAGCGGTAGCAATCAGCCCCAGCATTTT. Its protein product is CASSLLSGSNQPQHF.

V gene TRBV5-4 combines with J gene TRBJ2-1, with TRBD1 identical over 7 bases. The CDR3 sequence is 16 residues long. The germline CDR1 and CDR2 sequences are SGHNT and YYREEE (reference sequence). The V segment lost 3 bases and the J segment 0 bases; nucleotides outside the gene matches: 6. CDR3 region: CASSSRTGSSYNEQFF. The CDR3 nucleotides are TGTGCCAGCAGCTCCAGGACAGGAAGCTCCTACAATGAGCAGTTCTTC.

V usage is TRBV4-1 and J usage is TRBJ1-6, with 7 bases that match TRBD1. The germline gives CDR1 MGHRA, CDR2 YSYEKL. The junction had 7 bases not matched to a gene; V was cut back by 3 bases and J by 8 bases. The CDR3 extends over 15 amino acids. The CDR3 spells CASSHPDRADSPLHF. In DNA form, the CDR3 reads TGCGCCAGCAGCCATCCTGACAGGGCGGATTCACCCCTCCACTTT.

Only one count was recorded for this clone. The J gene is TRBJ1-1, the V gene TRBV18, with TRBD1 matching 10 bases. This CDR3 has 15 residues. CDR1 and CDR2 (germline): KGHSH, LQKENI. V was pared by 2 bases and J by 0 bases, with 0 bases of the junction left unmatched. The CDR3 DNA reads TGTGCCAGCTCACCAGGGACAGGGGTGAACACTGAAGCTTTCTTT. Protein: CASSPGTGVNTEAFF.

The chain recombines TRBV30 with TRBJ2-3, with TRBD2 identical over 10 bases. With V trimmed by 0 bases and J by 2 bases, 5 bases remained unmatched. The CDR3 totals 16 residues. Germline loops: CDR1 GTSNPN, CDR2 SVGIG (reference sequence). CDR3 region: CAWSVGLAGDTDTQYF. For the CDR3, the DNA is TGTGCCTGGAGTGTAGGGCTAGCGGGAGACACAGATACGCAGTATTTT.

This clone has just one count. The gene calls are TRBV28 and TRBJ1-1; 10 bases match TRBD1. CDR1 is MDHEN and CDR2 is SYDVKM in the germline V gene. The length of the CDR3 is 17 residues. V dropped 6 bases and J dropped 6; count of bases not matched to a gene: 16. CDR3 nucleotides: TGTGCCAGCAGCATACCGGGACAGGGGATCCGGAAAGCTGAAGCTTTCTTT. Amino acids: CASSIPGQGIRKAEAFF.

The chain recombines TRBV9 with TRBJ2-1; 10 bases match TRBD2. The V segment lost 0 bases and the J segment 9 bases; nucleotides outside the gene matches: 12. This CDR3 region has 17 residues. From germline, CDR1 is SGDLS and CDR2 YYNGEE. CDR3 residues: CASSVGSGRDPWGEQFF. The CDR3 DNA follows: TGTGCCAGCAGCGTAGGCAGCGGGAGGGACCCCTGGGGTGAGCAGTTCTTC.

The V and J genes are TRBV19 and TRBJ1-1, with 7 bases fitting TRBD1. CDR3 length equals 14 residues. Per germline, CDR1 LNHDA and CDR2 SQIVND (reference sequence). The V and J ends lost 4 bases and 3 bases, in that order; junction bases with no gene match: 5. The CDR3, as DNA: TGTGCCAGTAGTACGCAGGGGGGATACACTGAAGCTTTCTTT. This sequence encodes CASSTQGGYTEAFF. Full variable domain (outside the CDR3, taken from reference TRBV19 and TRBJ1-1): DGGITQSPKYLFRKEGQNVTLSCEQNLNHDAMYWYRQDPGQGLRLIYYSQIVNDFQKGDIAEGYSVSREKKESFPLTVTSAQKNPTAFYLCASSTQGGYTEAFFGQGTRLTVV.

The rearrangement joins TRBV6-5 to TRBJ2-4; tentative D call: TRBD1 (6 bases). The germline V gene has CDR1 MNHEY and CDR2 SVGAGI. The CDR3 has 15 residues. Trimming took off 2 bases at V and 2 bases at J, with 10 bases between the two ends. For the CDR3, the DNA is TGTGCCAGCAGTTACACACAGGGAACCAAAAACATTCAGTACTTC. This gives the protein CASSYTQGTKNIQYF.

The rearrangement uses TRBV19 and TRBJ1-1; TRBD1 is a possible D gene (6 bases). Germline CDR1 reads LNHDA; CDR2 reads SQIVND (reference sequence). The CDR3 spans 15 residues. Trimming left V 4 bases short and J 5 bases short, with 17 bases between. In DNA form, the CDR3 reads TGTGCCAGTAGTAGCTGGCAGACAGGATCGACTGAAGCTTTCTTT. Protein product: CASSSWQTGSTEAFF.

The chain joins TRBV7-2 to TRBJ1-6, with a possible D match to TRBD1 (6 bases). Germline CDR1 is SGHTA and CDR2 is FQGNSA. V lost 2 bases and J 10 bases, leaving 15 bases between the germline ends. CDR3 length equals 15 residues. The CDR3 spells CASSLQGGLGSPLHF. The CDR3 DNA reads TGTGCCAGCAGCTTACAAGGGGGTCTAGGGTCACCCCTCCACTTT.

J is TRBJ1-2 and V is TRBV12-5; tentative D call: TRBD1 (6 bases). CDR3 size: 17 residues. V lost 5 bases, J lost 5 bases, and 24 bases lay in between. Per germline, CDR1 LGHNT and CDR2 FRNRAP. DNA of the CDR3: TGTGCTAGTGGTCTCGCCTCTCAGCGACAGGACCCTTATGGCTACACCTTC. Translating gives CASGLASQRQDPYGYTF.

This chain links TRBV18 with TRBJ2-1; D is unresolved. CDR3 length: 13 residues. Germline V gene sequence: CDR1 KGHSH, CDR2 LQKENI. V was cut by 2 bases and J by 6 bases, with 8 bases left in between. CDR3 sequence reads: CASSPLHSNEQFF. DNA for the CDR3: TGTGCCAGCTCACCATTGCATAGCAATGAGCAGTTCTTC. Based on the CDR3 plus reference TRBV18 and TRBJ2-1, the full variable domain is NAGVMQNPRHLVRRRGQEARLRCSPMKGHSHVYWYRQLPEEGLKFMVYLQKENIIDESGMPKERFSAEFPKEGPSILRIQQVVRGDSAAYFCASSPLHSNEQFFGPGTRLTVL.

The chain couples TRBV5-1 to TRBJ2-3; a weak D match, TRBD1 (6 bases). The CDR3 length is 14 residues. Trimming shortened V by 0 bases and J by 5 bases, and 10 bases separated the two germline ends. Per the germline V gene, CDR1 is SGHRS and CDR2 is YFSETQ. The CDR3 DNA is TGCGCCAGCAGCTTGGAAGGGGGTCTAGATACGCAGTATTTT. It is translated as CASSLEGGLDTQYF.

J is TRBJ1-1 and V is TRBV15; 7 bases agree with TRBD1. The CDR3 is made up of 15 amino acids. Germline V lookup: CDR1 LNHNV, CDR2 YYDKDF (reference sequence). V was pared by 3 bases and J by 0 bases, with 4 bases of the junction left unmatched. The CDR3, as DNA: TGTGCCACCAGCAGTGGGACAGTAATGAACACTGAAGCTTTCTTT. Translation: CATSSGTVMNTEAFF.

V usage is TRBV5-4 and J usage is TRBJ1-1, with a tentative D call TRBD1 (6 bases). The V gene lost 3 bases and the J gene lost 4 bases, with 16 bases spanning the gap. Germline V gene data show CDR1 as SGHNT and CDR2 as YYREEE (reference sequence). The CDR3 spans 15 residues. CDR3 DNA sequence: TGTGCCAGCAGCTACGACAGGTCGAGGGTCACTGAAGCTTTCTTT. Translating it yields CASSYDRSRVTEAFF.

This sequence joins TRBV20-1 and TRBJ2-7, with 12 bases identical to TRBD2. Trimming removed 3 bases from V and 2 bases from J; junction bases left unmatched: 5. This CDR3 region has 15 residues. Germline values: CDR1 DFQATT, CDR2 SNEGSKA (reference sequence). The chain's CDR3 is CSASKLAGGPYEQYF. The CDR3 bases are TGCAGTGCTAGTAAACTAGCGGGAGGTCCCTACGAGCAGTACTTC.